This TCR beta chain was captured by sequencing in a study of spatial heterogeneity in lung cancer. The time point is: sample taken at primary tumor resection. Sequencing of whole RNA from tumor, nontumor lung or frozen PBMC involved no sorting. This CDR3 comprises 17 residues. With 5 bases clipped from V and 1 base from J, the junction kept 10 bases outside the gene matches. Germline V gene sequence: CDR1 LNHNV, CDR2 YYDKDF (reference sequence). Every TCR cDNA molecule bore a unique molecular identifier. From the 5' RACE reads, TCRdb called clonotypes with MiXCR, one entry per CDR3 protein. This sample has tens of thousands of distinct CDR3 sequences, with about 12% found just once. This clonotype was recorded a few times.

The V and J genes are TRBV15 and TRBJ2-7; 11 bases agree with TRBD2. The sequences come from PBMCs, collected at surgery. The receptor was derived from a male donor with early-stage non-small cell lung cancer. Written as DNA, the CDR3 is TGTGCCACCAGCTCGGGACTAGCGGCGCTCAATTCCTACGAGCAGTACTTC. This translates into CATSSGLAALNSYEQYF.